A selection of T cell receptor beta chains follows, all from one sample in a study of T cells expressing NK-cell markers. With the 5' RACE reads reprocessed, TCRdb shows one record per CDR3 protein and no DNA. The table lists about 260,000 distinct CDR3 sequences, with about 4% in the top ten. Sequenced material: blood T cells: a sorted CD56 or NKG2C T cell subset, CD4+ or CD8+ T cells, or bulk PBMC T cells (not recorded which). The origin of the receptors is a woman between 18 and 70 years old in good health. The CDR3 runs from the conserved cysteine through the conserved F or W.

cdr3_length | j_call | v_call | cdr3_aa
14 | TRBJ1-5 | TRBV12-3/TRBV12-4 | CASSIKGPNQPQHF
14 | TRBJ1-1 | TRBV12-3/TRBV12-4 | CASSPTVMNTEAFF
13 | TRBJ1-1 | TRBV3-1 | CASSQVKNTEAFF
17 | TRBJ1-1 | TRBV20-1 | CSARGSGQAGMNTEAFF
13 | TRBJ1-5 | TRBV2 | CASSQDNNQPQHF
11 | TRBJ1-1 | TRBV12-3/TRBV12-4 | CASSDRTQAFF
13 | TRBJ2-7 | TRBV29-1 | CSVYGGRNYEQYF
17 | TRBJ2-1 | TRBV9 | CASSARTSSESYNEQFF
11 | TRBJ2-7 | TRBV10-2 | CAAGRGYEQYF
15 | TRBJ2-3 | TRBV11-2 | CASSTNGRITDTQYF
14 | TRBJ1-4 | TRBV12-3/TRBV12-4 | CASKKGQTNEKLFF
14 | TRBJ2-7 | TRBV11-1 | CASSLVRSSYEQYF
14 | TRBJ2-7 | TRBV12-3/TRBV12-4 | CASSLRLVAYEQYF
13 | TRBJ2-2 | TRBV7-8 | CASSRGGSGELFF
13 | TRBJ2-2 | TRBV12-3/TRBV12-4 | CASRWTGSGELFF
17 | TRBJ2-5 | TRBV14 | CASSQGKLQGFQETQYF
17 | TRBJ1-6 | TRBV7-2 | CASSLKGGAGVDSPLHF
14 | TRBJ2-4 | TRBV27 | CASSQRTGVDIQYF
15 | TRBJ1-1 | TRBV6-5 | CASSYSSRGNTEAFF
17 | TRBJ2-2 | TRBV4-3 | CASSQDLGGGVSGELFF
13 | TRBJ2-7 | TRBV29-1 | CSGRSSGRDEQYF
15 | TRBJ2-3 | TRBV20-1 | CSARPTKGVADTQYF
15 | TRBJ2-2 | TRBV12-3/TRBV12-4 | CASRPHRGNTGELFF
16 | TRBJ1-1 | TRBV7-8 | CASSPPGGRARTEAFF
15 | TRBJ2-1 | TRBV5-1 | CASRLATSSYNEQFF
13 | TRBJ1-2 | TRBV4-3 | CASSPGQGVGYTF
13 | TRBJ2-2 | TRBV20-1 | CSAFGQGAGELFF
16 | TRBJ2-1 | TRBV7-2 | CASSAHGGEYYNKQFF
15 | TRBJ2-4 | TRBV7-2 | CASSYTQPGQDIQYF
14 | TRBJ1-4 | TRBV12-3/TRBV12-4 | CASSRRDGNEKLFF
15 | TRBJ2-1 | TRBV19 | CASNNRGLYYNEQFF
15 | TRBJ2-5 | TRBV11-1 | CASSQPSQGQETQYF
15 | TRBJ2-2 | TRBV10-1 | CASSLGQGVTGELFF
13 | TRBJ1-1 | TRBV12-3/TRBV12-4 | CASDLTSGTEAFF
17 | TRBJ2-1 | TRBV7-2 | CASSPAGTSGNPNEQFF
12 | TRBJ2-1 | TRBV20-1 | CSGAGTDNEQFF
16 | TRBJ2-5 | TRBV9 | CASSAGGTSGYETQYF
11 | TRBJ1-2 | TRBV5-6 | CASSSTGGYTF
16 | TRBJ2-3 | TRBV4-3 | CASSQDSSGAAGTQYF
14 | TRBJ2-7 | TRBV20-1 | CSPISGTGYHEQYF
14 | TRBJ2-7 | TRBV7-6 | CASTGTSYPYEQYF
12 | TRBJ2-1 | TRBV20-1 | CSASGAPGEQFF
16 | TRBJ2-1 | TRBV4-2 | CASSPEGLADYNEQFF
16 | TRBJ1-2 | TRBV20-1 | CSASPRGRPLVYGYTF
15 | TRBJ1-4 | TRBV20-1 | CSARERGASEEKLFF
14 | TRBJ2-5 | TRBV6-1 | CATADERARETQYF
17 | TRBJ1-1 | TRBV7-9 | CASSLTRQLLMNTEAFF
14 | TRBJ2-3 | TRBV7-2 | CASRSGSNPDTQYF
13 | TRBJ2-5 | TRBV10-3 | CAASGGVGETQYF
15 | TRBJ2-2 | TRBV20-1 | CSARDPGLGTGELFF
12 | TRBJ2-1 | TRBV6-2/TRBV6-3 | CASSHRRVEQFF
17 | TRBJ1-4 | TRBV23-1 | CASRQDPRGSRDEKLFF
14 | TRBJ1-2 | TRBV5-1 | CASSPEDRSYGYTF
14 | TRBJ2-3 | TRBV6-2/TRBV6-3 | CASSLRQDGDTQYF
11 | TRBJ1-3 | TRBV29-1 | CSVETGNTIYF